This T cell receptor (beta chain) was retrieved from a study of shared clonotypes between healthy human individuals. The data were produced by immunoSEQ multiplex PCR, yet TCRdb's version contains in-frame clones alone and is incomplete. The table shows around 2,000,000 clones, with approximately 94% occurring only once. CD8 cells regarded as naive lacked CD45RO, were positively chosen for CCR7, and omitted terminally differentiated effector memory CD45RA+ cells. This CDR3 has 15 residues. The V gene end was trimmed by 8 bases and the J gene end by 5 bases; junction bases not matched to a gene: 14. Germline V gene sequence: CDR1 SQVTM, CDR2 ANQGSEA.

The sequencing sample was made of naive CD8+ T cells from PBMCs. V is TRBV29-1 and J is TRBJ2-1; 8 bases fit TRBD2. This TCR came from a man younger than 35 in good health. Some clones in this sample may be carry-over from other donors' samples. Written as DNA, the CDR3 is TGCAGCCATTTATGGAGTAGCGGGACTCACAATGAGCAGTTCTTC. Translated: CSHLWSSGTHNEQFF.